Reported below is one TCR beta chain. Other nucleotide sequences in the sample specify the same CDR3. Generated by immunoSEQ multiplex PCR, the TCRdb table keeps only in-frame clones and is missing some. The sample contains about 17,000 clones, over 45% of which appear only once. Included were adult ileal or ileocolonic Crohn's patients indicated for ileocolonic resection. The CDR3 loop spans 15 amino acids. The V gene lost 3 bases and the J gene lost 1 base, with 12 bases spanning the gap. Germline CDR1 SGHVS, CDR2 FNYEAQ. This sample was included in a study of T cell repertoires in ileal Crohn's disease.

This chain links TRBV7-6 with TRBJ1-1; possibly TRBD1 for D (5 bases). The receptor was derived from an adult with Crohn's disease. The sample taken for sequencing was ileal tissue. CDR3 sequence: CASSFGGSRNTEAFF. DNA for the CDR3: TGTGCCAGCAGCTTCGGGGGTTCAAGGAACACTGAAGCTTTCTTT.